The rows below give T cell receptor beta chains drawn from one sample of a study of PD-L1 blockade in urothelial cancer. The repertoire was sequenced with immunoSEQ multiplex PCR; TCRdb's copy has only in-frame clones and lacks some. The table lists approximately 47,000 clones, approximately 78% of them singletons. The sample was PBMCs, taken around atezolizumab (anti-PD-L1) treatment. The receptors shown here come from a man aged 45-65 years with urothelial cancer. Each CDR3 is given with its conserved first and last residue. A D gene is named only where the DNA matches it firmly. Part of the rows lack a size; the others show once, few, many or a class for expanded clones.

size	D	V	J	CDR3	DNA
-	TRBD1	TRBV18	TRBJ2-2	CASSPRGDRGYTGELFF	TGTGCCAGCTCACCACGTGGGGACAGGGGCTACACCGGGGAGCTGTTTTTT
-	TRBD2	TRBV5-6	TRBJ2-5	CASSLVSRASGRETQYF	TGTGCCAGCAGCTTGGTATCAAGGGCTAGCGGGAGAGAGACCCAGTACTTC
-	-	TRBV9	TRBJ2-7	CASSVDMASDIYEQYF	TGTGCCAGCAGCGTAGATATGGCTAGCGACATCTACGAGCAGTACTTC
-	-	TRBV20-1	TRBJ2-2	CSRGNTGELFF	TGCAGTCGGGGGAACACCGGGGAGCTGTTTTTT
-	-	TRBV9	TRBJ2-7	CASSDRDSYEQYF	TGTGCCAGCAGCGATCGCGATTCCTACGAGCAGTACTTC
-	-	TRBV27	TRBJ1-4	CASRGGAAGERGKLFF	TGTGCCAGCAGGGGAGGGGCGGCGGGGGAAAGAGGAAAACTGTTTTTT
-	TRBD1	TRBV14	TRBJ2-4	CASSSRQGRAKNIQYF	TGTGCCAGCAGCTCCCGACAGGGACGAGCCAAAAACATTCAGTACTTC
-	-	TRBV5-6	TRBJ2-1	CASSSLGLGEQFF	TGTGCCAGCAGCTCCCTCGGACTCGGTGAGCAGTTCTTC
-	-	TRBV7-9	TRBJ2-4	CASEENIQYF	TGTGCCAGCGAGGAAAACATTCAGTACTTC
few	-	TRBV11-2	TRBJ1-6	CASSPGPRGSAPLHF	TGTGCCAGCAGCCCGGGCCCCAGGGGCTCGGCACCCCTCCACTTT
-	TRBD2	TRBV7-8	TRBJ2-2	CASSLAGTSKFFTGELFF	TGTGCCAGCAGCTTAGCCGGGACTAGCAAATTTTTTACCGGGGAGCTGTTTTTT
-	TRBD1	TRBV4-1	TRBJ2-2	CASSGTELTGELFF	TGCGCCAGCAGCGGGACAGAATTAACCGGGGAGCTGTTTTTT
-	TRBD1	TRBV9	TRBJ2-3	CASGSRGRTDTQYF	TGTGCCAGCGGCTCGAGGGGGCGGACAGATACGCAGTATTTT
-	TRBD1	TRBV2	TRBJ2-3	CASRDRGTGTDTQYF	TGTGCCAGCAGGGACAGGGGAACGGGCACAGATACGCAGTATTTT
-	TRBD2	TRBV7-3	TRBJ2-1	CASSLRLAGAQPSSYNEQFF	TGTGCCAGCAGCTTAAGGCTAGCGGGAGCCCAACCCTCTTCCTACAATGAGCAGTTCTTC
-	TRBD2	TRBV7-8	TRBJ2-7	CASSRLAGAVEQYF	TGTGCCAGCAGCAGACTAGCGGGAGCCGTCGAGCAGTACTTC
-	-	TRBV11-3	TRBJ2-5	CASSLTATSRGQTQYF	TGTGCCAGCAGCCTGACCGCGACTAGTCGGGGCCAGACCCAGTACTTC
few	-	TRBV19	TRBJ1-5	CASKPENQPQHF	TGTGCCAGTAAACCGGAGAATCAGCCCCAGCATTTT
-	-	TRBV27	TRBJ1-5	CASSLSWTSNQPQHF	TGTGCCAGCAGTTTATCGTGGACAAGCAATCAGCCCCAGCATTTT
-	-	TRBV7-3	TRBJ2-7	CASSLSSRPEDEQYF	TGTGCCAGCAGCTTATCGTCCCGACCGGAGGACGAGCAGTACTTC
-	-	TRBV2	TRBJ1-1	CASSGQWNTEAFF	TGTGCCAGCAGCGGACAATGGAACACTGAAGCTTTCTTT
-	-	TRBV5-4	TRBJ1-4	CASSGSGTPAEKLFF	TGTGCCAGCAGCGGGTCCGGGACACCGGCTGAAAAACTGTTTTTT
-	TRBD1	TRBV7-9	TRBJ2-1	CASSLYKGQGNSYNEQFF	TGTGCCAGCAGCTTATACAAAGGACAGGGCAACTCCTACAATGAGCAGTTCTTC
-	-	TRBV19	TRBJ2-1	CACDGGSEQFF	TGTGCCTGCGACGGCGGTTCTGAGCAGTTCTTC
few	-	TRBV6-1	TRBJ1-1	CASSSDIFTEAFF	TGTGCCAGCAGTTCGGACATCTTCACTGAAGCTTTCTTT
-	-	TRBV7-6	TRBJ1-3	CASSSTQALGNTIYF	TGTGCCAGCAGCTCAACCCAAGCCCTCGGAAACACCATATATTTT
-	-	TRBV6-5	TRBJ2-3	CASSPSTDTQYF	TGTGCCAGCAGCCCCTCTACGGATACGCAGTATTTT
few	-	TRBV5-1	TRBJ1-4	CASSSGHGNEKLFF	TGCGCCAGCAGCTCGGGACACGGTAATGAAAAACTGTTTTTT
few	TRBD1	TRBV6-5	TRBJ1-1	CASSETRQGEAFF	TGTGCCAGCAGTGAAACCCGACAGGGGGAAGCTTTCTTT
-	TRBD2	TRBV10-3	TRBJ2-1	CAISSPSGGAGNEQFF	TGTGCCATCAGCTCTCCTAGCGGGGGGGCCGGGAATGAGCAGTTCTTC
-	TRBD2	TRBV5-4	TRBJ2-3	CASGGGGTSGGRTDTQYF	TGTGCCAGCGGCGGGGGGGGGACTAGCGGGGGCCGCACAGATACGCAGTATTTT
-	TRBD1	TRBV29-1	TRBJ1-5	CSVGDRVGQPQHF	TGCAGCGTTGGAGACAGGGTAGGGCAGCCCCAGCATTTT
-	TRBD2	TRBV6-1	TRBJ2-1	CASETSGSRSDEQFF	TGTGCCAGCGAGACTAGCGGGAGCAGGTCGGATGAGCAGTTCTTC
-	-	TRBV5-1	TRBJ1-1	CASSLTGNTEAFF	TGCGCCAGCAGCTTGACAGGGAACACTGAAGCTTTCTTT
-	TRBD2	TRBV9	TRBJ2-1	CASSLRTSGFSYNEQFF	TGTGCCAGCAGCTTGCGGACTAGCGGGTTCTCCTACAATGAGCAGTTCTTC
-	-	TRBV5-4	TRBJ1-5	CASSLQGNQPQHF	TGTGCCAGCTCACTTCAGGGAAATCAGCCCCAGCATTTT
-	TRBD1	TRBV5-1	TRBJ1-6	CASSLVGQGLGSPLHF	TGCGCCAGCAGCTTGGTTGGACAGGGTTTAGGCTCACCCCTCCACTTT
-	TRBD2	TRBV7-2	TRBJ2-1	CASSLVGLAGGSYNEQFF	TGTGCCAGCAGCTTAGTGGGACTAGCGGGGGGGTCCTACAATGAGCAGTTCTTC
-	-	TRBV21-1	TRBJ1-1	CASSPASGARSSLNTEAFF	TGTGCCAGCAGCCCCGCCTCAGGGGCAAGGTCCTCCTTGAACACTGAAGCTTTCTTT